Presented here are 25 T cell receptor beta chains from one specimen sequenced in a study of shared clonotypes between healthy human individuals. Libraries were prepared by immunoSEQ multiplex PCR; TCRdb keeps only in-frame clonotypes and omits some of them. There are about 510,000 clones in the sample; about 95% occur only once, and approximately 0.06% lies in the top ten. The sequencing sample was made of naive CD4+ T cells sorted from blood. Subset given: CD45RA+ positively selected. These TCRs come from a woman in her twenties or thirties in good health.

The J gene is TRBJ1-4, the V gene TRBV28; 8 bases match TRBD1. The CDR3 extends over 15 amino acids. Germline-derived CDR1 and CDR2 are MDHEN and SYDVKM. The V gene end was trimmed by 2 bases and the J gene end by 7 bases; junction bases not matched to a gene: 6. Written as DNA, the CDR3 is TGTGCCAGCAGTTTAACAGGGGGGACTGGTGAAAAACTGTTTTTT. Its protein is CASSLTGGTGEKLFF.

This rearrangement joins TRBV28 to TRBJ2-5, with TRBD1 matching over 10 bases. Unmatched junction bases numbered 8, after V lost 6 bases and J lost 4 bases. Germline V gene lookup returns CDR1 MDHEN and CDR2 SYDVKM. The CDR3 extends over 15 amino acids. The CDR3: CASRRQGAGTETQYF. The CDR3 DNA sequence: TGTGCCAGCAGGAGACAGGGGGCGGGCACAGAGACCCAGTACTTC. The variable domain in full, with the rest retrieved from reference TRBV28 and TRBJ2-5, is DVKVTQSSRYLVKRTGEKVFLECVQDMDHENMFWYRQDPGLGLRLIYFSYDVKMKEKGDIPEGYSVSREKKERFSLILESASTNQTSMYLCASRRQGAGTETQYFGPGTRLLVL.

The rearrangement joins TRBV7-9 to TRBJ2-1, with 14 bases aligning to TRBD2. After removal of 8 bases from V and 6 bases from J, the junction contained 6 bases not matched to a gene. The V gene's germline CDR1 is SEHNR and CDR2 FQNEAQ (reference sequence). The CDR3 length is 15 residues. In nucleotides, the CDR3 is TGTGCCAGCGATGGACTAGCGGGAGGAGGCAATGAGCAGTTCTTC. Translating gives CASDGLAGGGNEQFF.

CDR3 in DNA: TGTGCCAGCAGCTCCTTCGGGCTAGCTTCAGATACGCAGTATTTT. Its translation: CASSSFGLASDTQYF. This chain uses TRBV7-3 with TRBJ2-3, with D maybe TRBD2 (5 bases). Germline V gene sequence: CDR1 SGHTA, CDR2 FQGTGA. The CDR3 has 15 residues. V lost 4 bases and J 4 bases, leaving 15 bases between the germline ends.

This chain uses TRBV6-1 with TRBJ2-2; 7 positions match TRBD1. This CDR3 spans 16 amino acids. In germline, CDR1 is MNHNS, CDR2 SASEGT. Unmatched junction bases numbered 14, after V lost 2 bases and J lost 11 bases. Here the CDR3 reads CASSELGTALPQELFF. CDR3 in DNA: TGTGCCAGCAGTGAATTGGGGACAGCCCTCCCCCAAGAGCTGTTTTTT.

V usage is TRBV5-1 and J usage is TRBJ1-3; D ambiguous. The CDR3 runs to 14 residues. The germline V and J ends were trimmed by 0 bases and 1 base, with 5 bases remaining between them. CDR1 and CDR2 (germline): SGHRS, YFSETQ. The CDR3 loop is CASSLEPSGNTIYF. CDR3 sequence (DNA): TGCGCCAGCAGCTTGGAACCTTCTGGAAACACCATATATTTT.

Only one count was recorded for this clone. The V and J genes are TRBV7-9 and TRBJ1-2, with TRBD1 identical over 10 bases. V was clipped by 3 bases and J by 6 bases; unmatched bases: 7. Germline V gene lookup returns CDR1 SEHNR and CDR2 FQNEAQ (reference sequence). The CDR3 runs to 15 residues. Here the CDR3 DNA reads TGTGCCAGCAGCTTTGGGATTGGGACAGGGGATGGCTACACCTTC. Its translation is CASSFGIGTGDGYTF.

The chain has TRBV10-3 and TRBJ1-3, with 9 bases that match TRBD1. The CDR3 has 13 residues. Germline lookup yields CDR1 ENHRY and CDR2 SYGVKD. Germline trimming cut 9 bases from V and 3 bases from J; bases unmatched to any gene: 3. The CDR3 region has the DNA TGTGCCATACAGGGGGCGCATGGAAACACCATATATTTT. Protein: CAIQGAHGNTIYF.

The chain joins TRBV7-5 to TRBJ2-4; the listed D gene, TRBD2, was not tested against the DNA. TRBV7-5 is a pseudogene segment. CDR3 length equals 13 residues. The CDR3 DNA follows: TGTGTCAGCAGCTTTCCACCCGAGGACATTCAGTACTTC. It yields the protein CVSSFPPEDIQYF.

The rearrangement joins TRBV18 to TRBJ2-2, with TRBD2 matching 7 bases. CDR3 size: 16 residues. Germline CDR1 KGHSH, CDR2 LQKENI. V was clipped by 6 bases and J by 2 bases; unmatched bases: 9. The CDR3 reads CASSRRSGANTGELFF. DNA of the CDR3: TGTGCCAGCTCCCGGAGGAGCGGGGCAAACACCGGGGAGCTGTTTTTT.

The chain recombines TRBV10-3 with TRBJ2-7, with TRBD2 matching over 10 bases. Trimming at V came to 3 bases and at J to 5 bases, leaving 7 bases not matched to a gene. Germline CDR1 ENHRY, CDR2 SYGVKD. The CDR3 loop spans 15 amino acids. For the CDR3, the DNA is TGTGCCATCAGTGATGCTAGCGGGAGTCTCGACGAGCAGTACTTC. It encodes CAISDASGSLDEQYF.

The chain joins TRBV19 to TRBJ1-4; D may be TRBD1 (5 bases). V lost 6 bases and J lost 5, with 16 bases in between. CDR3 length: 15 residues. Looked up from germline, CDR1 is LNHDA and CDR2 is SQIVND (reference sequence). CDR3 region: CASSARKAGNEKLFF. The CDR3 DNA follows: TGTGCCAGTAGCGCGAGGAAGGCAGGGAATGAAAAACTGTTTTTT.

This chain links TRBV11-2 with TRBJ2-7, with 10 bases matching TRBD2. V trimming: 5 bases; J trimming: 2 bases; junction bases outside the gene matches: 12. The CDR3 is 17 amino acids. Germline V gene data show CDR1 as SGHAT and CDR2 as FQNNGV. DNA for the CDR3: TGTGCCAGCAGCATGCGCTCCGGACTAGCGGAGACCTACGAGCAGTACTTC. Residues: CASSMRSGLAETYEQYF.

This chain connects TRBV9 to TRBJ2-2, with 9 bases fitting TRBD1. The germline CDR1 and CDR2 sequences are SGDLS and YYNGEE. V trimming: 3 bases; J trimming: 1 base; junction bases outside the gene matches: 4. The CDR3 loop spans 16 amino acids. The CDR3 region is CASSEQGALNTGELFF. The CDR3 DNA is TGTGCCAGCAGCGAACAGGGGGCCCTGAACACCGGGGAGCTGTTTTTT.

This clone was observed once. The J gene is TRBJ2-7, the V gene TRBV28; D perhaps matches TRBD1 (6 bases). CDR1 is MDHEN and CDR2 is SYDVKM in the germline V gene. This CDR3 comprises 14 residues. V was pared by 9 bases and J by 0 bases, with 15 bases between. The CDR3 sequence: CASYRVGVSYEQYF. CDR3 coding DNA: TGTGCCAGTTACAGGGTCGGGGTCTCCTACGAGCAGTACTTC.

V is TRBV28 and J is TRBJ1-2, with D perhaps TRBD1 (6 bases). This CDR3 has 14 residues. The germline V gene has CDR1 MDHEN and CDR2 SYDVKM. V was trimmed by 4 bases and J by 3 bases, leaving 12 bases between them. Here the CDR3 reads CASSSPGHHYGYTF. CDR3 coding DNA: TGTGCCAGCAGTTCTCCGGGACACCACTATGGCTACACCTTC.

The chain is built from TRBV7-9 and TRBJ2-7; D gene ambiguous. The V end lost 2 bases, the J end lost 7 bases, and 9 bases lay between the germline ends. This CDR3 region has 12 residues. From germline, CDR1 is SEHNR and CDR2 FQNEAQ (reference sequence). CDR3 sequence (DNA): TGTGCCAGCAGCTTAACACCTCCAGAGCAGTACTTC. Translating it yields CASSLTPPEQYF.

The rearrangement links TRBV5-8 to TRBJ1-2, with TRBD1 matching over 8 bases. The CDR3 runs 13 residues. Trimming cost V 0 bases and J 7 bases; bases outside gene matches: 2. Germline CDR1 is SGHTS and CDR2 is YDEGEE. The chain's CDR3 is CASSLGQGAGYTF. CDR3 coding DNA: TGTGCCAGCAGCTTGGGGCAGGGGGCTGGCTACACCTTC.

The rearrangement uses TRBV5-1 and TRBJ2-1, with 9 positions matching TRBD1. Germline-derived CDR1 and CDR2 are SGHRS and YFSETQ. J was trimmed by 5 bases and V by 4 bases; bases with no gene match: 13. This CDR3 is 17 amino acids long. The CDR3 loop is CASSVYPSGTGNNEQFF. In DNA form, the CDR3 reads TGCGCCAGCAGCGTTTACCCCTCGGGGACAGGGAACAATGAGCAGTTCTTC.

This sequence joins TRBV18 and TRBJ1-5, with D perhaps TRBD1 (6 bases). The CDR3 runs 13 residues. Germline CDR1 and CDR2: KGHSH and LQKENI. Trimming cost V 0 bases and J 9 bases, with 9 bases left between them. Written as DNA, the CDR3 is TGTGCCAGCTCACCACCGGGGGCGATGCCCCAGCATTTT. Amino acids: CASSPPGAMPQHF.

The chain links TRBV19 to TRBJ2-6; D is unclear. The CDR3 consists of 14 residues. Germline-derived CDR1 and CDR2 are LNHDA and SQIVND (reference sequence). Trimming pared 8 bases from V and 0 bases from J, leaving 8 bases between. The CDR3 loop is CASLKSSGANVLTF. The CDR3 nucleotides are TGTGCCAGTCTCAAGAGCTCTGGGGCCAACGTCCTGACTTTC.

V usage is TRBV30 and J usage is TRBJ1-4, with no clear D. This CDR3 is 13 amino acids long. Germline values: CDR1 GTSNPN, CDR2 SVGIG (reference sequence). V was pared by 0 bases and J by 8 bases, with 10 bases between. The CDR3 region has the DNA TGTGCCTGGAGTGTGCGGTTATGGGAAAAACTGTTTTTT. Its protein is CAWSVRLWEKLFF.

This chain connects TRBV28 to TRBJ1-2; perhaps TRBD1 as D (6 bases). Germline values: CDR1 MDHEN, CDR2 SYDVKM. The CDR3 is 14 amino acids. Trimming removed 3 bases at V and 4 bases at J, with 12 bases between. DNA for the CDR3: TGTGCCAGCAGTTTGGACAGTGAACCCTATGGCTACACCTTC. This sequence encodes CASSLDSEPYGYTF.

This clone was seen only once. The V and J genes are TRBV28 and TRBJ1-3; a weak D match, TRBD1 (5 bases). Looked up from germline, CDR1 is MDHEN and CDR2 is SYDVKM. Trimming shortened V by 3 bases and J by 2 bases, and 20 bases separated the two germline ends. The CDR3 has 18 amino acids. CDR3 sequence reads: CASSFSRTGPLPGNTIYF. The CDR3 DNA follows: TGTGCCAGCAGTTTCTCTCGAACAGGCCCCCTTCCTGGAAACACCATATATTTT.

The V gene is TRBV5-1, the J gene TRBJ2-7; 9 nucleotides agree with TRBD2. V gave up 0 bases and J gave up 5 bases; unmatched junction bases: 9. There are 16 residues in the CDR3. CDR1 and CDR2 (germline): SGHRS, YFSETQ. The CDR3 sequence: CASSLVTGTSIDEQYF. The CDR3 DNA follows: TGCGCCAGCAGCTTGGTGACCGGGACTAGCATCGACGAGCAGTACTTC.